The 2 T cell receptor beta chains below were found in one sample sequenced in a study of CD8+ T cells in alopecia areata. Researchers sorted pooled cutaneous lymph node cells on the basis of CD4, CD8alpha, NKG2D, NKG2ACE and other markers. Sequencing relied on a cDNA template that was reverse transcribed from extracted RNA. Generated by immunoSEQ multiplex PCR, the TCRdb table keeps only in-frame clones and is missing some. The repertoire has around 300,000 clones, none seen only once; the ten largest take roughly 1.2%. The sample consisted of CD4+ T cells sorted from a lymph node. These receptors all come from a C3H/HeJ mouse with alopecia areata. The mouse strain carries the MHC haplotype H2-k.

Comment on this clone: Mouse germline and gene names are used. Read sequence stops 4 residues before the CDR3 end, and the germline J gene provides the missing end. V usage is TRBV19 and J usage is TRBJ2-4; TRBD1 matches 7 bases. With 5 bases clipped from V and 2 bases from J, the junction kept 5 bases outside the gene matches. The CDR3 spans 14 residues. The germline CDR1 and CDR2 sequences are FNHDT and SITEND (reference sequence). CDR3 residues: CASSTDRDQNTLYF. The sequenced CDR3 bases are TGTGCCAGCAGCACAGACAGGGATCAAAAC.

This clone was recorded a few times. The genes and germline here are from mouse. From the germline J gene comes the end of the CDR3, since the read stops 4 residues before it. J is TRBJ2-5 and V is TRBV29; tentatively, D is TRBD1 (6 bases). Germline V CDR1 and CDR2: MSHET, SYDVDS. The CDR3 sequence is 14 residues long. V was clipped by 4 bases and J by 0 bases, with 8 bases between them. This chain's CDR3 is CASSSGVNQDTQYF. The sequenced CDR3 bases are TGTGCTAGCAGTTCAGGGGTTAACCAAGAC.